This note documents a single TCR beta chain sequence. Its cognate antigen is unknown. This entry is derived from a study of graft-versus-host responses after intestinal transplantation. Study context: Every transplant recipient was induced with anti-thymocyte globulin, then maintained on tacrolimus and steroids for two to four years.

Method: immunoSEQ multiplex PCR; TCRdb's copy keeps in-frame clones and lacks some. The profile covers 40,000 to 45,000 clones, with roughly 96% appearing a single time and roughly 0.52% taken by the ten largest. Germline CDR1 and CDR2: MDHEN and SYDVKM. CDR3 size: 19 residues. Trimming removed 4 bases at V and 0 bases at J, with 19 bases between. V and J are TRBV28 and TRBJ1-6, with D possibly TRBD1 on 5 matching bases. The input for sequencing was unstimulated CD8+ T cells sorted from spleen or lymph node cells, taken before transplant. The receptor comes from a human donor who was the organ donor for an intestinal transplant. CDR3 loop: CASSYPTRGGSSYNSPLHF. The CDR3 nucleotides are TGTGCCAGCAGTTACCCTACCCGTGGGGGTAGCTCCTATAATTCACCCCTCCACTTT.